The 5 T cell receptor beta chains in this list originate from one sample, sequenced in a study of molecular identifiers for immune sequencing clone quantification (dated by TCRdb to between 2018 and 2020). The library was built by means of PCR. Sequencing was carried out with an Illumina HiSeq 4000. Starting from the raw public reads, TCRdb applied fastp trimming at Q25, assembled clones with MiXCR and retained in-frame beta chains. Each record represents a unique CDR3 protein, reported with the most common genes and DNA among its rows. The sample table contains some 320,000 distinct CDR3 sequences; only one count was recorded for about 21% of them. The top ten clones comprise 0.81% of the sample. The material sequenced was naive CD8+ T cells from blood, with Jurkat cell RNA spiked in. In the paper's terms, the cell subset or site label means: FACS-sorted CD8+CD4-CCR7+CD45RA+ naive T cells. These receptors originate from a human donor in good health. Some libraries in this study had Jurkat cell RNA spiked in.

This clonotype was counted ten times or more. The chain is built from TRBV29-1 and TRBJ1-2; D unclear. CDR3 length: 13 residues. Trimming pared 4 bases from V and 0 bases from J, leaving 9 bases between. Germline assignment: CDR1 SQVTM and CDR2 ANQGSEA. Written as DNA, the CDR3 is TGCAGCGTTGTAGATTCATCTAACTATGGCTACACCTTC. Encoded protein: CSVVDSSNYGYTF. Using reference TRBV29-1 and TRBJ1-2 for the parts outside the CDR3, the full variable domain is SAVISQKPSRDICQRGTSLTIQCQVDSQVTMMFWYRQQPGQSLTLIATANQGSEATYESGFVIDKFPISRPNLTFSTLTVSNMSPEDSSIYLCSVVDSSNYGYTFGSGTRLTVV.

To note about this clonotype: At one boundary the junction diverges from the germline segment, which might be a read error. This chain joins TRBV6-2 or TRBV6-3 and TRBJ2-6, with a possible D match to TRBD1 (5 bases). The CDR3 sequence is 15 residues long. Germline V lookup: CDR1 MNHEY, CDR2 SVGEGT. CDR3 loop: CASSYSGFGADVLTF. CDR3 sequence (DNA): TGTGCCAGCAGTTACTCGGGGTTTGGGGCCGACGTCCTGACTTTC.

This clonotype was counted between two and nine times. DNA of the CDR3: TGCGCCAGCAGCCAGGGACAGGGGGCAATGAACACTGAAGCTTTCTTT. Protein sequence: CASSQGQGAMNTEAFF. The chain has TRBV4-1 and TRBJ1-1; 12 bases fit TRBD1. Trimming cost V 3 bases and J 0 bases; bases outside gene matches: 2. Germline V gene sequence: CDR1 MGHRA, CDR2 YSYEKL. The CDR3 runs 16 residues.

This chain connects TRBV11-2 to TRBJ2-3; 9 bases map to TRBD1. CDR1 and CDR2 (germline): SGHAT, FQNNGV. The CDR3 has 13 amino acids. J gave up 4 bases and V 6 bases, and 2 bases lay outside the gene matches. CDR3 nucleotides: TGTGCCAGCAGACGACAGGGGGCAGATACGCAGTATTTT. It is translated as CASRRQGADTQYF.

This clonotype came up many times. The chain joins TRBV19 to TRBJ1-1; 11 nucleotides line up with TRBD1. The CDR3 is 17 residues long. Germline lookup yields CDR1 LNHDA and CDR2 SQIVND (reference sequence). The trim removed 3 bases at V and 1 base at J, leaving 7 bases unmatched. The CDR3 loop reads CASSIPRTGGKNTEAFF. The DNA of the CDR3 is TGTGCCAGTAGTATTCCCCGGACAGGGGGCAAGAACACTGAAGCTTTCTTT. The full variable domain, its missing parts supplied by reference TRBV19 and TRBJ1-1, is DGGITQSPKYLFRKEGQNVTLSCEQNLNHDAMYWYRQDPGQGLRLIYYSQIVNDFQKGDIAEGYSVSREKKESFPLTVTSAQKNPTAFYLCASSIPRTGGKNTEAFFGQGTRLTVV.